This T cell receptor beta chain was identified in a study of blood T cell repertoires in COVID-19. V lost 3 bases and J 0 bases, leaving 9 bases between the germline ends. Germline values: CDR1 WNHNN, CDR2 SYGVQD (reference sequence). The CDR3 has 15 amino acids. Per the study methods: Amplification of reference gene primers provided the estimated nucleated cell counts. Libraries were prepared by immunoSEQ multiplex PCR; TCRdb keeps only in-frame clonotypes and omits some of them. That table supplies the V and J calls and clone size; D and trimming were determined from the DNA. The sample has some 65,000 clones, 65% to 85% seen once; the top ten hold 5.5% to 7%.

This receptor was taken from a woman aged 70-85 years with acute or convalescent COVID-19. The genes are TRBV10-1 and TRBJ2-4, with D maybe TRBD2 (5 bases). Sequencing was carried out using peripheral blood. In DNA, the CDR3 is TGCGCCAGCAGTGAAGGCGGACTAGCCAAAAACATTCAGTACTTC. Residues: CASSEGGLAKNIQYF.